This T cell receptor beta chain was observed in a study of T cells expressing NK-cell markers. Across the study: Among the eight sequenced donors, seven tested HCMV-seropositive and one tested seronegative. Study findings and constraints: The dominant NKG2C+ clonotypes represented about 1.0-7.0% of CD8+ T cells in six donors.

5'RACE template switching built TCR beta cDNA with unique molecular identifiers. TCRdb reprocessed the 5' RACE reads and reports one entry per CDR3 protein, with no DNA. Its table records 400,000 to 500,000 distinct CDR3 sequences. On this clonotype itself: Its antigen remains unknown.

The CDR3 has 15 residues. The sequencing input was blood T cells: a sorted CD56 or NKG2C T cell subset, CD4+ or CD8+ T cells, or bulk PBMC T cells (not recorded which). This sequence joins TRBV12-3 or TRBV12-4 and TRBJ2-1; with no DNA, the TCRdb D assignment of TRBD1 cannot be verified. The clonotype comes from a woman aged 18 to 75 in good health. CDR3 protein: CASSLYLGAGGEQFF.